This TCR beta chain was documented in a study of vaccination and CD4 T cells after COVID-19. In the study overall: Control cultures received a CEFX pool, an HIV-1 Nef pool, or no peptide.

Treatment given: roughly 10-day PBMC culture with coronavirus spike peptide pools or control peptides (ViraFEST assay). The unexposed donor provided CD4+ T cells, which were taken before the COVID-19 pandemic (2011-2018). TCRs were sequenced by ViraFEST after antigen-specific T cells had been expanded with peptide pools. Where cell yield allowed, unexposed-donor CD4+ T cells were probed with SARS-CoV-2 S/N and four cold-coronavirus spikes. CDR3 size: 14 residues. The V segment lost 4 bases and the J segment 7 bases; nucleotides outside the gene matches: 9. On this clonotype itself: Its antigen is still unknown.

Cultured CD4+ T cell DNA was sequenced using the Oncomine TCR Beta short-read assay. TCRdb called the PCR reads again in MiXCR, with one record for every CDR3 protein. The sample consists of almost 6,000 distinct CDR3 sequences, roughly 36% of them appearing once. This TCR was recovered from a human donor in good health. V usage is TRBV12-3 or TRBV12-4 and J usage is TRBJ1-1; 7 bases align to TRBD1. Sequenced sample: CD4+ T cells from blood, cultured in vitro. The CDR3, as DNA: TGTGCCAGCAGTTCGCCGACAGGGTACTTTGAAGCTTTCTTT. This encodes CASSSPTGYFEAFF.